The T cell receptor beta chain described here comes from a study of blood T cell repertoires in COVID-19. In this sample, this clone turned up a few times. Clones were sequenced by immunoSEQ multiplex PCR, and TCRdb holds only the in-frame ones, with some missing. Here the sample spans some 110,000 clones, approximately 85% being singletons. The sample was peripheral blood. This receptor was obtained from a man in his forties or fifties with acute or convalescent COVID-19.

The CDR3 DNA is TGTGCCAGCACCATGGCAGCGGGAGGCTACAATGAGCAGTTCTTC. Translation: CASTMAAGGYNEQFF. The chain links TRBV6-5 to TRBJ2-1; 9 nucleotides agree with TRBD2. The CDR3 totals 15 residues. The germline V gene encodes CDR1 MNHEY and CDR2 SVGAGI. The trim removed 7 bases at V and 3 bases at J, leaving 7 bases unmatched.